The 7 T cell receptor beta chains in this list originate from one sample, sequenced in a study of monozygotic twins with inflammatory bowel disease. TCRdb processed the 5' RACE reads again and assigns one entry to each CDR3 protein, with no DNA. The sample has under 150,000 distinct CDR3 sequences. Sequenced input: blood. All receptors come from a human donor with ulcerative colitis or Crohn's disease, or a healthy co-twin of an affected twin (not recorded which).

The chain couples TRBV5-1 to TRBJ2-1; without DNA, the TCRdb call of TRBD2 cannot be checked. The CDR3 runs to 14 residues. Germline-derived CDR1 and CDR2 are SGHRS and YFSETQ. The CDR3: CASGRGVPNNEQFF. The variable domain in full, with the rest retrieved from reference TRBV5-1 and TRBJ2-1, is KAGVTQTPRYLIKTRGQQVTLSCSPISGHRSVSWYQQTPGQGLQFLFEYFSETQRNKGNFPGRFSGRQFSNSRSEMNVSTLELGDSALYLCASGRGVPNNEQFFGPGTRLTVL.

V is TRBV5-1 and J is TRBJ1-3; lacking DNA, the TRBD1 call made by TCRdb goes unchecked. CDR1 SGHRS and CDR2 YFSETQ come from the germline V gene. The CDR3 totals 21 residues. The CDR3 here is CASSLIPRQVASGDSGNTIYF.

The chain uses TRBV6-6 and TRBJ2-1; as DNA is missing, the TRBD1 call by TCRdb cannot be tested. CDR3 length equals 13 residues. Germline V CDR1 and CDR2: MNHNY, SVGAGI (reference sequence). Here the CDR3 reads CASSYGGGGEQFF.

The J gene is TRBJ2-7, the V gene TRBV5-8; absent DNA, TCRdb's TRBD1 call cannot be checked. This CDR3 contains 16 residues. Germline CDR1 reads SGHTS; CDR2 reads YDEGEE. The CDR3 protein is CASSGVRDRRVYEQYF.

The chain is built from TRBV6-1 and TRBJ1-6; TCRdb lists TRBD1, though no DNA is available to test this call. The CDR3 is made up of 15 amino acids. CDR1 is MNHNS and CDR2 is SASEGT in the germline V gene. The CDR3 here is CASSAATGWDSPLHF.

The J gene is TRBJ2-5, the V gene TRBV20-1; no DNA is available, so the TRBD1 call from TCRdb remains unchecked. CDR3 length: 14 amino acids. Germline V gene sequence: CDR1 DFQATT, CDR2 SNEGSKA (reference sequence). The CDR3 protein is CSARDRDRGETQYF.

The chain links TRBV29-1 to TRBJ2-1; TCRdb calls TRBD1, which cannot be checked without DNA. The CDR3 is made up of 14 amino acids. The germline V gene encodes CDR1 SQVTM and CDR2 ANQGSEA. The CDR3 loop is CSVRQGASYNEQFF.